The clone carrying this TCR beta chain showed up just a few times. The antigen remains undetermined. V was cut by 3 bases and J by 2 bases, with 23 bases left in between. The CDR3 covers 18 residues. Germline CDR1 is LNHDA and CDR2 is SQIVND (reference sequence). Unique molecular identifiers were incorporated into the prepared TCRbeta library. Each CDR3 protein is one row after TCRdb ran MiXCR on the PCR reads. The repertoire holds around 960,000 distinct CDR3 sequences, with about 29% as singletons. The data were taken from a study of T-cell reconstitution after alpha-beta-depleted transplantation in children. Findings and limits, study-wide: Two months or so post-transplant, alpha-beta T cells reportedly derived from several hundred expanded graft clones. Surviving recipient T cells and thymic progenitors accounted for the high day-60 TCRbeta diversity observed in some patients. One year post-transplant, T-cell counts and diversity were largely derived from T cells produced anew.

The receptor was derived from a boy less than two years old who had a stem cell transplant for SCID, so the T cells may come from the graft donor. The rearrangement uses TRBV19 and TRBJ2-7; D is unclear. This specimen consisted of PBMCs, mostly from graft donor cells, obtained 360 days after TCRalphabeta/CD19-depleted stem cell transplant. The CDR3 here is CASSMTPKTSTAAYEQYF. For the CDR3, the DNA is TGTGCCAGTAGTATGACACCTAAGACATCCACGGCAGCCTACGAGCAGTACTTC. The complete variable domain, with remaining parts taken from reference TRBV19 and TRBJ2-7, reads DGGITQSPKYLFRKEGQNVTLSCEQNLNHDAMYWYRQDPGQGLRLIYYSQIVNDFQKGDIAEGYSVSREKKESFPLTVTSAQKNPTAFYLCASSMTPKTSTAAYEQYFGPGTRLTVT.